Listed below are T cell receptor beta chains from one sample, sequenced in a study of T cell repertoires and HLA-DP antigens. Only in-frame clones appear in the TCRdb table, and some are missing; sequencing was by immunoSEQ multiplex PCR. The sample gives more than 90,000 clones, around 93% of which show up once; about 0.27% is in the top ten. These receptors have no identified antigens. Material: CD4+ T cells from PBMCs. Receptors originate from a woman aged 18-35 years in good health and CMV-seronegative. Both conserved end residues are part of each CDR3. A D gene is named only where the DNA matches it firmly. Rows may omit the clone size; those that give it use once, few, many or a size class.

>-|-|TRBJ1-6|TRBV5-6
CASSYRKPGVGVNSPLHF
TGTGCCAGCAGCTACAGAAAACCGGGGGTCGGAGTTAATTCACCCCTCCACTTT
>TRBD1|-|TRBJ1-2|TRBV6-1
CASSSGTGVAYGYTF
TGTGCCAGCAGTTCAGGGACAGGGGTCGCCTATGGCTACACCTTC
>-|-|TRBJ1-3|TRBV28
CASSFLGNTIYF
TGTGCCAGCAGTTTCCTCGGAAACACCATATATTTT
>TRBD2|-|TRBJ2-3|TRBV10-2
CASSDRGLAGGYF
TGCGCCAGCAGTGACCGGGGACTAGCGGGAGGGTATTTT
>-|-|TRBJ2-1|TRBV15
CATTTEKRNYNEQFF
TGTGCCACCACTACGGAAAAGCGAAACTACAATGAGCAGTTCTTC
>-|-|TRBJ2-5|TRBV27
CASSPRGTGFQMTQYF
TGTGCCAGCAGTCCACGGGGTACAGGGTTTCAAATGACCCAGTACTTC
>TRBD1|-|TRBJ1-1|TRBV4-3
CASSQAGTGWTEAFF
TGCGCCAGCAGCCAAGCTGGGACAGGGTGGACTGAAGCTTTCTTT
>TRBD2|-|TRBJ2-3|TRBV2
CASTRDYTDTQYF
TGTGCCAGCACTCGGGACTACACAGATACGCAGTATTTT
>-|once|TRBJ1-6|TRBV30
CAWSGSNSPLHF
TGTGCCTGGAGCGGGTCAAATTCACCCCTCCACTTT
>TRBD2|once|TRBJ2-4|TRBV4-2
CASSQEGSRGGDLAKNIQYF
TGTGCCAGCAGCCAAGAAGGTTCGCGGGGGGGCGATCTAGCCAAAAACATTCAGTACTTC
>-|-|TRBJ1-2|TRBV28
CASSLGGADDYGYTF
TGTGCCAGCAGTTTAGGGGGAGCTGATGACTATGGCTACACCTTC
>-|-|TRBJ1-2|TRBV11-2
CASSLDPGSRGYTF
TGTGCCAGCAGCCTTGACCCGGGGTCTCGTGGCTACACCTTC
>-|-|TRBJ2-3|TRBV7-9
CASSATTGTDTQYF
TGTGCCAGCAGCGCAACTACAGGAACAGATACGCAGTATTTT
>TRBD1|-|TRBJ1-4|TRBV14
CASSQPGQGVTNEKLFF
TGTGCCAGCAGCCAACCGGGACAGGGAGTAACTAATGAAAAACTGTTTTTT
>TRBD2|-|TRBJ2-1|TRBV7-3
CASSRGGEQFF
TGTGCCAGCAGCCGGGGGGGTGAGCAGTTCTTC
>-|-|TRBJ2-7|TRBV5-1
CASQWRAGQIEQYF
TGCGCCAGCCAGTGGCGGGCAGGGCAGATCGAGCAGTACTTC
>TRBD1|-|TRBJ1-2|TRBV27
CASSFRTGSYGYTF
TGTGCCAGCAGTTTTAGGACAGGGTCGTATGGCTACACCTTC
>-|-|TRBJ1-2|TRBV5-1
CASSLAGGRSDGYTF
TGCGCCAGCAGCTTGGCCGGGGGGCGAAGTGATGGCTACACCTTC
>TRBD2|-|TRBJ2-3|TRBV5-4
CASSLAPGLGKITDTQYF
TGTGCCAGCAGCTTGGCCCCGGGACTAGGGAAGATTACAGATACGCAGTATTTT
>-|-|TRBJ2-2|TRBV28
CASRRRQGELFF
TGTGCCAGCAGACGTCGACAGGGGGAGCTGTTTTTT
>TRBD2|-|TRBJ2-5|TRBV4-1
CASSQETLAGGYQETQYF
TGCGCCAGCAGCCAAGAGACACTAGCGGGGGGGTACCAAGAGACCCAGTACTTC
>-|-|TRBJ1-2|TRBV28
CASSLPVPGNYGYTF
TGTGCCAGCAGTTTACCGGTCCCAGGTAACTATGGCTACACCTTC
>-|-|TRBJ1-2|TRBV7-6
CASSLDWQGSDYGYTF
TGTGCCAGCAGCTTAGATTGGCAGGGATCTGACTATGGCTACACCTTC
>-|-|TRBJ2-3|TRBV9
CASSATNHRGDTQYF
TGTGCCAGCAGCGCGACCAACCACCGGGGGGATACGCAGTATTTT
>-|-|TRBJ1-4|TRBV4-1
CASSPFPSTNKEKLFF
TGCGCCAGCAGCCCCTTCCCGTCAACTAATAAGGAAAAACTGTTTTTT
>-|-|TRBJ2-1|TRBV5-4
CASSLDSGTVSYNEQFF
TGTGCCAGCAGCTTGGACTCCGGGACGGTCTCCTACAATGAGCAGTTCTTC
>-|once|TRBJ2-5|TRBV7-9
CASSLPRRASDQETQYF
TGTGCCAGCAGCCTACCACGTAGGGCTAGCGATCAAGAGACCCAGTACTTC
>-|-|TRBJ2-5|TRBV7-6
CASSKSGPLRGTQYF
TGTGCCAGCAGCAAAAGCGGGCCCCTAAGGGGGACCCAGTACTTC
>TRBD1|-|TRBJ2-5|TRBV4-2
CASSPGGQRETQYF
TGTGCCAGCAGCCCAGGGGGACAGCGCGAGACCCAGTACTTC
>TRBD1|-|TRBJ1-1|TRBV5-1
CASSGTGSGTEAFF
TGCGCCAGCAGCGGGACAGGGAGCGGAACTGAAGCTTTCTTT
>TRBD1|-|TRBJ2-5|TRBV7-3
CASSLGTGGQETQYF
TGTGCCAGCAGCTTAGGGACAGGGGGGCAAGAGACCCAGTACTTC
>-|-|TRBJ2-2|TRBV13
CASSPQEENTGELFF
TGTGCCAGCAGCCCGCAAGAAGAGAACACCGGGGAGCTGTTTTTT
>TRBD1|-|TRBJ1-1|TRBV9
CASSKDRVGAEAFF
TGTGCCAGCAGCAAAGACAGGGTGGGCGCTGAAGCTTTCTTT
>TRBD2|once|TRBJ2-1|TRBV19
CASSITASGRGGNEQFF
TGTGCCAGTAGTATTACGGCTAGCGGGAGGGGTGGGAATGAGCAGTTCTTC
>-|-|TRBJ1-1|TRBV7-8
CASSLTRMNTEAFF
TGTGCCAGCAGCTTAACAAGGATGAACACTGAAGCTTTCTTT
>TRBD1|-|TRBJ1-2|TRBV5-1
CASSKQGQGAIYGYTF
TGCGCCAGCAGCAAGCAAGGACAGGGGGCGATCTATGGCTACACCTTC